This T cell receptor (beta chain) was profiled in a study of response to subunit inactivated influenza vaccine. Study observations and caveats: New T cells are recruited in small numbers by each seasonal influenza vaccination, according to the authors' suggestion.

As to this clonotype: Its matching antigen is unknown.

The CDR3 is 15 residues long. Germline CDR1 reads DFQATT; CDR2 reads SNEGSKA (reference sequence). Losses at the gene ends were 2 bases for V and 5 bases for J; bases not matched to a gene: 7. TCRdb itself ran the RT-PCR reads through MiXCR, one entry per CDR3 protein. The sample holds about 520,000 distinct CDR3 sequences, roughly 25% seen once. The sample here was CD4+ T cells sorted from PBMCs, taken about 5 days after vaccination. The gene calls are TRBV20-1 and TRBJ2-7, with 12 bases matching TRBD2. The sequence was obtained from a man aged 50-60 years who received an inactivated influenza vaccine. CDR3: CSARRLAGGWDEQYF. DNA for the CDR3: TGCAGTGCTAGACGGCTAGCGGGAGGGTGGGACGAGCAGTACTTC.